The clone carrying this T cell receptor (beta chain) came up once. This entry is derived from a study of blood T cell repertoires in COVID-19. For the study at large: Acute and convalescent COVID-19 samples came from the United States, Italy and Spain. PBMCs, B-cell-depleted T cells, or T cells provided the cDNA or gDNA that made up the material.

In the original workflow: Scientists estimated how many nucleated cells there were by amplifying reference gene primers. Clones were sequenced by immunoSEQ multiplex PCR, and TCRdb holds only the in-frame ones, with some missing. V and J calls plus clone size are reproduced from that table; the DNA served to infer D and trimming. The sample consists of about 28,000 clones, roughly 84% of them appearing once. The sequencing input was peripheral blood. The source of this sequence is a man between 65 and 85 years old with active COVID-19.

The CDR3 nucleotides read TGTGCCAGCAGCTCGGACAGCAGCTCCTACAATGAGCAGTTCTTC. It specifies CASSSDSSSYNEQFF. The chain uses TRBV11-2 and TRBJ2-1, with D possibly being TRBD1 (6 bases). Trimming cost V 4 bases and J 0 bases, with 10 bases left between them. The CDR3 has 15 residues. Germline values: CDR1 SGHAT, CDR2 FQNNGV.